This TCR beta chain was found in a study of PD-1 blockade in classical Hodgkin lymphoma. Whole-study findings and limits: CD4+ TCR diversity rose significantly by C4D1, and CD8+ TCR diversity did not. Those achieving complete response showed baseline diversity like newly diagnosed patients. Nivolumab starters within 1 year of ASCT were excluded.

Each of the patients experienced relapse following autologous stem cell transplantation, and their brentuximab vedotin exposure differed. Each best response was a complete response, a partial response or progressive disease. V was pared by 4 bases and J by 4 bases, with 7 bases of the junction left unmatched. Looked up from germline, CDR1 is SGHRS and CDR2 is YFSETQ. The CDR3 covers 15 residues. On this clone itself: The target antigen is unknown.

TCRdb's copy holds only in-frame clones and misses some; the assay was immunoSEQ multiplex PCR. Counted here are approximately 51,000 clones, just under 75% occurring once; the ten biggest clones make up roughly 16%. The gene calls are TRBV5-1 and TRBJ1-4; 7 positions agree with TRBD1. This TCR was sampled from a human donor with classical Hodgkin lymphoma. Sequenced here: peripheral blood mononuclear cells (PBMCs), sampled before the second cycle of nivolumab. DNA of the CDR3: TGCGCCAGCAGCCCCTGGACAGGCCTTAATGAAAAACTGTTTTTT. It translates to CASSPWTGLNEKLFF.